This T cell receptor beta chain appears in the sequencing data of a study of PD-L1 blockade in urothelial cancer. At the level of the study: Of some 30 patients, almost 26 were males with bladder-origin urothelial cancer. Before enrollment, 0 to 3 chemotherapy regimens had been given to patients.

Stated time point: pretreatment peripheral blood. TCRdb's table, derived via immunoSEQ multiplex PCR, lists solely in-frame clones and lacks some. The sample consists of about 130,000 clones, approximately 84% of them appearing once. This CDR3 has 13 residues. Germline assignment: CDR1 SGHRS and CDR2 YFSETQ. V gave up 4 bases and J gave up 7 bases, with 12 bases separating them. The V and J genes are TRBV5-1 and TRBJ1-3; no reliable D call. Source: PBMCs, taken around atezolizumab (anti-PD-L1) treatment. This receptor was identified in a man aged 50 to 60 with urothelial cancer. The DNA for the CDR3 is TGCGCCAGCAGCAGAGAGACCGGGAACACCATATATTTT. This codes for CASSRETGNTIYF.